This TCR beta chain stems from a study of T cells expressing NK-cell markers. Study summary: The study drew TCR beta repertoires from sorted CD3+CD56+NKG2C+, CD3+CD56+NKG2C- and CD3+CD56-NKG2C+ T cells. HCMV seropositivity characterized most of the eight sequenced donors, and seronegativity one.

UMIs accompanied the 5'RACE template switching by which TCR beta cDNA was made. TCRdb derives one entry per CDR3 protein from the 5' RACE reads, leaving out DNA. This table lists 350,000 to 500,000 distinct CDR3 sequences. As for this clonotype: Its antigen is still unknown.

Whole-study findings and limits: Whether the expanded NKG2C+ T cell clones recognized HCMV remained unclear.

The CDR3 sequence is 14 residues long. Looked up from germline, CDR1 is ENHRY and CDR2 is SYGVKD. Sequenced input: blood T cells: a sorted CD56 or NKG2C T cell subset, CD4+ or CD8+ T cells, or bulk PBMC T cells (not recorded which). This TCR was sampled from a woman aged 18 to 75 in good health. This chain uses TRBV10-3 with TRBJ2-3; TCRdb calls TRBD1, which cannot be checked without DNA. The CDR3 reads CAIRSGRDGDTQYF.